What follows are 14 T cell receptor beta chains derived from one specimen sequenced in a study of PD-1 blockade in classical Hodgkin lymphoma. The method was immunoSEQ multiplex PCR; TCRdb's version includes in-frame clones alone and lacks a portion of them. The repertoire holds tens of thousands of clones, with about 93% as singletons. Time point given: newly diagnosed, previously untreated cHL patient sample. Sequencing used peripheral blood mononuclear cells (PBMCs). These receptor sequences come from a human donor with classical Hodgkin lymphoma.

The chain recombines TRBV5-8 with TRBJ1-1, with a possible D match to TRBD1 (5 bases). CDR3 length: 15 amino acids. With 2 bases removed from V and 0 bases from J, the gap between germline ends came to 11 bases. Germline CDR1 is SGHTS and CDR2 is YDEGEE. CDR3 nucleotide sequence: TGTGCCAGCAGCTTAGGGACCGCGATGAACACTGAAGCTTTCTTT. It codes for CASSLGTAMNTEAFF.

The chain employs TRBV7-8 and TRBJ2-5, with D uncertain. This CDR3 contains 13 residues. The germline gives CDR1 SGHVS, CDR2 FQNEAQ. V lost 6 bases and J 0 bases, leaving 8 bases between the germline ends. The CDR3 sequence: CASSRLNQETQYF. As DNA, the CDR3 is TGTGCCAGCAGTCGTCTAAACCAAGAGACCCAGTACTTC.

The V and J genes are TRBV12-5 and TRBJ1-3; D is uncertain. The CDR3 spans 15 residues. In germline, CDR1 is LGHNT, CDR2 FRNRAP. V was shortened by 6 bases and J by 3 bases, with 15 bases between the two germline ends. The CDR3 DNA follows: TGTGCTAGTGGCCATGGCCTTAGGGATGGAAACACCATATATTTT. It encodes CASGHGLRDGNTIYF.

The chain has TRBV5-1 and TRBJ1-2, with 9 nucleotides matching TRBD1. V was pared by 4 bases and J by 0 bases, with 1 base of the junction left unmatched. This CDR3 comprises 14 residues. CDR1 SGHRS and CDR2 YFSETQ come from the germline V gene. The CDR3 region has the DNA TGCGCCAGCAGCAGGGACAGGGCTAACTATGGCTACACCTTC. It is translated as CASSRDRANYGYTF. Combining the CDR3 with reference TRBV5-1 and TRBJ1-2 gives the whole variable domain KAGVTQTPRYLIKTRGQQVTLSCSPISGHRSVSWYQQTPGQGLQFLFEYFSETQRNKGNFPGRFSGRQFSNSRSEMNVSTLELGDSALYLCASSRDRANYGYTFGSGTRLTVV.

The J gene is TRBJ2-5, the V gene TRBV7-9; TRBD1 matches 7 bases. Per the germline V gene, CDR1 is SEHNR and CDR2 is FQNEAQ (reference sequence). V lost 3 bases to trimming and J lost 7 bases; unmatched junction nucleotides: 11. The CDR3 has 15 residues. CDR3 sequence (DNA): TGTGCCAGCAGCTTGACTTTGACAGGGTTGGTGACCCAGTACTTC. It is translated as CASSLTLTGLVTQYF.

In its sample, this clone was seen once. The chain carries TRBV6-6 and TRBJ1-1; 8 bases line up with TRBD1. This CDR3 contains 15 residues. Germline V CDR1 and CDR2: MNHNY, SVGAGI (reference sequence). Losses at the gene ends were 5 bases for V and 4 bases for J; bases not matched to a gene: 9. CDR3 nucleotides: TGTGCCAGCAGTAAACCCGGACAGGGTATCACTGAAGCTTTCTTT. It is translated as CASSKPGQGITEAFF.

V gene TRBV9 combines with J gene TRBJ1-4, with a tentative D call TRBD1 (5 bases). This CDR3 spans 16 amino acids. V was shortened by 0 bases and J by 8 bases, with 17 bases between the two germline ends. Looked up from germline, CDR1 is SGDLS and CDR2 is YYNGEE. The CDR3 loop reads CASSVEPGTKQEKLFF. Here the CDR3 DNA reads TGTGCCAGCAGCGTAGAGCCCGGGACCAAGCAGGAAAAACTGTTTTTT.

The chain carries TRBV18 and TRBJ1-1, with D perhaps TRBD1 (5 bases). This CDR3 is built from 19 residues. Germline V gene lookup returns CDR1 KGHSH and CDR2 LQKENI. The V gene lost 3 bases and the J gene lost 1 base, with 24 bases spanning the gap. The CDR3 protein is CASSPLGWTQQVKNTEAFF. In DNA form, the CDR3 reads TGTGCCAGCTCACCCCTTGGGTGGACGCAACAGGTAAAGAACACTGAAGCTTTCTTT.

The V call is TRBV7-9, the J call TRBJ2-5; a possible D gene is TRBD2 (6 bases). Looked up from germline, CDR1 is SEHNR and CDR2 is FQNEAQ (reference sequence). With 5 bases removed from V and 0 bases from J, the gap between germline ends came to 13 bases. The CDR3 is made up of 15 amino acids. CDR3 DNA: TGTGCCAGCAGCCGGAGTGGCGGGAACCAAGAGACCCAGTACTTC. Translating it yields CASSRSGGNQETQYF.

The genes are TRBV4-3 and TRBJ1-2; tentative D call: TRBD1 (6 bases). The CDR3 runs 15 residues. Per the germline V gene, CDR1 is LGHNA and CDR2 is YSLEER. Trimming cost V 0 bases and J 8 bases, with 16 bases left between them. The CDR3 protein is CASSQDQRPQGGYTF. DNA of the CDR3: TGCGCCAGCAGCCAAGATCAAAGGCCTCAGGGGGGCTACACCTTC.

CDR3 sequence reads: CASSIVENEQFF. The CDR3 coding sequence is TGTGCCAGTAGTATAGTGGAGAATGAGCAGTTCTTC. The V gene is TRBV19, the J gene TRBJ2-1; D is unresolved. Germline CDR1 LNHDA, CDR2 SQIVND (reference sequence). Trimming removed 1 base from V and 7 bases from J, with 5 bases in between. This CDR3 has 12 amino acids.

The J gene is TRBJ2-4, the V gene TRBV7-2, with 7 bases fitting TRBD2. The germline gives CDR1 SGHTA, CDR2 FQGNSA. The CDR3 runs to 13 residues. V shed 1 base, J shed 9 bases, and the junction held 3 bases outside the gene matches. Here the CDR3 DNA reads TGTGCCAGCAGCTTAGGAGGGAGGGGCATTCAGTACTTC. It specifies CASSLGGRGIQYF.

The V and J genes are TRBV28 and TRBJ1-1; 10 bases agree with TRBD1. Germline V gene sequence: CDR1 MDHEN, CDR2 SYDVKM. There are 19 residues in the CDR3. After removal of 3 bases from V and 0 bases from J, the junction contained 13 bases not matched to a gene. This CDR3 reads CASSLGFRGTGAVNTEAFF. The CDR3 DNA reads as TGTGCCAGCAGTTTGGGGTTTCGCGGGACAGGGGCCGTGAACACTGAAGCTTTCTTT.

The chain uses TRBV7-9 and TRBJ1-2; maybe TRBD1 (6 bases). Trimming removed 1 base at V and 1 base at J, with 10 bases between. The germline gives CDR1 SEHNR, CDR2 FQNEAQ (reference sequence). This CDR3 is 15 amino acids long. DNA of the CDR3: TGTGCCAGCAGCTTAGTAGGGGGTGTTAACTATGGCTACACCTTC. It is translated as CASSLVGGVNYGYTF.